This T cell receptor (beta chain) was sequenced in a study of cytomegalovirus exposure and HLA in healthy donors. CDR1 and CDR2 (germline): SGHDN, FVKESK. This CDR3 spans 15 amino acids. The junction had 8 bases not matched to a gene; V was cut back by 4 bases and J by 4 bases. Primers included in the PCR were 60 Vbeta and 13 Jbeta primers. Here immunoSEQ multiplex PCR was the method, and the copy in TCRdb shows in-frame clones only, minus some. The sample consists of 150,000 to 200,000 clones, 86% of them appearing once. Comment on this clone: Its matching antigen is unknown.

Study observations and caveats: TRBV6-2, TRBV6-3 and other indistinguishable V segments were excluded.

The V call is TRBV14, the J call TRBJ1-2; 8 bases are a match to TRBD1. The TCR sequence derives from a woman under 30 in good health and CMV-seronegative. The sequenced material came from PBMCs. The CDR3 spells CASSRPGQDFYGYTF. The CDR3 DNA sequence: TGTGCCAGCAGCCGGCCGGGACAGGACTTCTATGGCTACACCTTC.